This entry lists 19 T cell receptor beta chains sequenced from one sample in a study of T cells after yellow fever vaccination. MiXCR was run by TCRdb on the 5' RACE reads, yielding one entry per CDR3 protein. The sample consists of around 320,000 distinct CDR3 sequences, around 8.6% of them appearing once. The sample here was CD4+ T cells sorted from PBMCs, taken 5 days after the yellow fever booster vaccination. All receptors come from a man younger than 35 who received the YFV17D yellow fever vaccine.

CDR3 DNA: TGTGCCATGCACGGGACAGGGGGCGCGGGGGCCAACGTCCTGACTTTC. Its translation is CAMHGTGGAGANVLTF. The V call is TRBV2, the J call TRBJ2-6; 12 bases fit TRBD1. The CDR3 runs 16 residues. V was clipped by 10 bases and J by 4 bases; unmatched bases: 8. Germline CDR1 is SNHLY and CDR2 is FYNNEI.

The chain joins TRBV20-1 to TRBJ2-3, with 13 bases that match TRBD2. Looked up from germline, CDR1 is DFQATT and CDR2 is SNEGSKA (reference sequence). The CDR3 consists of 16 residues. CDR3 sequence: CRGWTSGGPSTDTQYF. The DNA of the CDR3 is TGCAGAGGCTGGACTAGCGGGGGCCCTAGCACAGATACGCAGTATTTT.

The chain combines TRBV7-6 with TRBJ1-1; D call uncertain. CDR3 length: 14 amino acids. In germline, CDR1 is SGHVS, CDR2 FNYEAQ. Trimming cost V 2 bases and J 0 bases, with 7 bases left between them. CDR3 in DNA: TGTGCCAGCAGCTTACCAACCATGAACACTGAAGCTTTCTTT. Translation gives CASSLPTMNTEAFF. The entire variable domain, with the rest obtained from reference TRBV7-6 and TRBJ1-1, is as follows: GAGVSQSPRYKVTKRGQDVALRCDPISGHVSLYWYRQALGQGPEFLTYFNYEAQQDKSGLPNDRFSAERPEGSISTLTIQRTEQRDSAMYRCASSLPTMNTEAFFGQGTRLTVV.

This clonotype has only a few counts. The chain is built from TRBV7-3 and TRBJ1-3; D is uncertain. The CDR3 consists of 13 residues. Germline V CDR1 and CDR2: SGHTA, FQGTGA. Trimming removed 4 bases at V and 4 bases at J, with 8 bases between. The CDR3 bases are TGTGCCAGCAGCTCTGAACCAGGAAACACCATATATTTT. Residues: CASSSEPGNTIYF.

The chain employs TRBV29-1 and TRBJ2-5; 8 nucleotides match TRBD2. V was clipped by 5 bases and J by 5 bases; unmatched bases: 10. The CDR3 sequence is 14 residues long. Germline loops: CDR1 SQVTM, CDR2 ANQGSEA. The CDR3 spells CSVTGTRKWETQYF. CDR3 in DNA: TGCAGCGTTACCGGGACTAGGAAATGGGAGACCCAGTACTTC.

A few counts support this clonotype. This chain joins TRBV12-3 or TRBV12-4 and TRBJ1-2; 10 bases match TRBD1. Unmatched junction bases numbered 12, after V lost 4 bases and J lost 7 bases. The CDR3 extends over 16 amino acids. The DNA of the CDR3 is TGTGCCAGCAGTTCCGGGACAGGGGATTTTTTTTCTGGCTACACCTTC. Translating it yields CASSSGTGDFFSGYTF.

This clonotype was counted at least ten times. The CDR3 sequence: CASNNERGSSYEQYF. Here the CDR3 DNA reads TGTGCCAGCAACAATGAGCGGGGGAGCTCCTACGAGCAGTACTTC. The gene calls are TRBV5-5 and TRBJ2-7, with TRBD2 identical over 8 bases. Germline-derived CDR1 and CDR2 are SGHKS and YYEKEE (reference sequence). Trimming removed 6 bases from V and 0 bases from J; junction bases left unmatched: 8. There are 15 residues in the CDR3. The full variable domain, with the rest looked up from reference TRBV5-5 and TRBJ2-7, is DAGVTQSPTHLIKTRGQQVTLRCSPISGHKSVSWYQQVLGQGPQFIFQYYEKEERGRGNFPDRFSARQFPNYSSELNVNALLLGDSALYLCASNNERGSSYEQYFGPGTRLTVT.

This clonotype was counted ten times or more. V is TRBV4-2 and J is TRBJ2-2; D is possibly TRBD1 (6 bases). V was cut by 0 bases and J by 5 bases, with 16 bases left in between. Germline CDR1 is LGHNA and CDR2 is YNFKEQ. The CDR3 has 17 amino acids. The CDR3 sequence is CASSQEGDKRTTGELFF. In DNA form, the CDR3 reads TGTGCCAGCAGCCAAGAGGGGGACAAACGAACAACCGGGGAGCTGTTTTTT.

This rearrangement joins TRBV28 to TRBJ1-2; TRBD1 matches at 7 bases. The CDR3 runs to 14 residues. The J segment lost 2 bases and the V segment lost 6 bases, leaving 6 bases of the junction unmatched. Germline CDR1 and CDR2: MDHEN and SYDVKM. As DNA, the CDR3 is TGTGCCAGCAGACCAGGGGGGGCCAACTATGGCTACACCTTC. The encoded protein is CASRPGGANYGYTF.

This clonotype was observed at least ten times. The J gene is TRBJ2-3, the V gene TRBV29-1, with 9 positions matching TRBD1. V gave up 0 bases and J gave up 4 bases; unmatched junction bases: 8. This CDR3 is built from 16 residues. Germline V gives CDR1 SQVTM, CDR2 ANQGSEA. For the CDR3, the DNA is TGCAGCGTTGAAGAATATCCGAGACAGGGGGCAGATACGCAGTATTTT. This translates into CSVEEYPRQGADTQYF.

The gene calls are TRBV20-1 and TRBJ2-3, with D perhaps matching TRBD1 (5 bases). Germline loops: CDR1 DFQATT, CDR2 SNEGSKA (reference sequence). This CDR3 comprises 14 residues. V lost 3 bases, J lost 0 bases, and 10 bases lay in between. CDR3 DNA sequence: TGCAGTGCTAGGCTCAGGGAAAGCACAGATACGCAGTATTTT. Translation gives CSARLRESTDTQYF.

This clonotype was seen a few times. This chain links TRBV11-2 with TRBJ1-2; unclear D gene. CDR1 SGHAT and CDR2 FQNNGV come from the germline V gene. The germline V and J ends were trimmed by 4 bases and 4 bases, with 10 bases remaining between them. CDR3 size: 13 residues. The CDR3 here is CASSSIMLYGYTF. The CDR3 DNA reads as TGTGCCAGCAGCTCGATAATGCTCTATGGCTACACCTTC.

The V and J genes are TRBV20-1 and TRBJ2-3, with 10 bases fitting TRBD2. V shed 6 bases, J shed 3 bases, and the junction held 9 bases outside the gene matches. The CDR3 has 15 amino acids. Germline CDR1 reads DFQATT; CDR2 reads SNEGSKA (reference sequence). The CDR3 coding sequence is TGCAGTGCCACACCTCTAGCGGGGGCTACAGATACGCAGTATTTT. Translation gives CSATPLAGATDTQYF.

This clonotype was counted only a few times. The chain has TRBV9 and TRBJ2-1; TRBD1 aligns across 7 bases. This CDR3 spans 16 amino acids. Trimming removed 1 base from V and 7 bases from J; junction bases left unmatched: 11. Germline CDR1 reads SGDLS; CDR2 reads YYNGEE. The CDR3 DNA sequence: TGTGCCAGCAGCGTAAGAATGGCAGGGGGTCGGAATGAGCAGTTCTTC. Translation: CASSVRMAGGRNEQFF.

The rearrangement uses TRBV29-1 and TRBJ2-1; TRBD1 might be the D (5 bases). The CDR3 extends over 12 amino acids. Trimming left V 4 bases short and J 10 bases short, with 14 bases between. CDR1 and CDR2 from the germline V gene are SQVTM and ANQGSEA. DNA for the CDR3: TGCAGCGTTGTGCCCAGGGTTGAGGAGCAGTTCTTC. This translates into CSVVPRVEEQFF.

The chain joins TRBV24-1 to TRBJ2-1, with 7 bases lining up with TRBD1. Germline V CDR1 and CDR2: KGHDR, SFDVKD. Unmatched junction bases numbered 7, after V lost 6 bases and J lost 3 bases. The CDR3 spans 15 residues. The CDR3 reads CATSRQGNDYNEQFF. The CDR3 region has the DNA TGTGCCACCAGTCGACAGGGCAATGACTACAATGAGCAGTTCTTC.

The table lists this clonotype with a few counts. The chain couples TRBV20-1 to TRBJ2-3, with D possibly matching TRBD1 (6 bases). The CDR3 consists of 14 residues. Germline V gene data show CDR1 as DFQATT and CDR2 as SNEGSKA (reference sequence). The V end was cut by 5 bases, the J end by 3 bases, with 15 bases between. Written as DNA, the CDR3 is TGCAGTGCTGGGGGACACTTTAATACAGATACGCAGTATTTT. It translates to CSAGGHFNTDTQYF.

CDR3 in amino acids: CSARDRRGATNEKLFF. The CDR3 DNA sequence: TGCAGTGCTAGAGATCGTCGGGGTGCAACTAATGAAAAACTGTTTTTT. The V call is TRBV20-1, the J call TRBJ1-4; D not certain. The CDR3 runs to 16 residues. Germline CDR1 is DFQATT and CDR2 is SNEGSKA (reference sequence). V lost 0 bases, J lost 0 bases, and 11 bases lay in between.

V usage is TRBV7-9 and J usage is TRBJ1-1; TRBD1 is a possible D gene (6 bases). Germline values: CDR1 SEHNR, CDR2 FQNEAQ (reference sequence). The CDR3 consists of 13 residues. Trimming removed 10 bases from V and 3 bases from J, with 15 bases in between. CDR3 sequence reads: CAIHGGADTEAFF. The CDR3 DNA reads as TGTGCCATCCATGGGGGGGCAGACACTGAAGCTTTCTTT.